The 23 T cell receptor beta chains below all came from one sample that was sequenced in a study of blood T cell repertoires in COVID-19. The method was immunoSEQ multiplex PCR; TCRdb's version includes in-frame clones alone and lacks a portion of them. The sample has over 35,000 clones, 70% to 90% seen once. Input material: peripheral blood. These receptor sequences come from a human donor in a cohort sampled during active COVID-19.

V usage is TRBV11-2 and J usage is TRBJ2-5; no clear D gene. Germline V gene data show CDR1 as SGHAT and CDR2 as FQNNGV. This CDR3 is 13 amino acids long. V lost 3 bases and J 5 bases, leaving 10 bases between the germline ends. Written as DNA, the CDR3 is TGTGCCAGCAGCTTCGAGGCTGGGGAGACCCAGTACTTC. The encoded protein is CASSFEAGETQYF.

CDR3 sequence: CASHSASSYEQYF. The CDR3 DNA sequence: TGTGCCAGCCATAGCGCCAGCTCCTACGAGCAGTACTTC. The genes are TRBV7-8 and TRBJ2-7; a possible D gene is TRBD2 (5 bases). The CDR3 contains 13 residues. Germline V gene data show CDR1 as SGHVS and CDR2 as FQNEAQ. Trimming stripped 8 bases from V and 0 bases from J, with 11 bases between.

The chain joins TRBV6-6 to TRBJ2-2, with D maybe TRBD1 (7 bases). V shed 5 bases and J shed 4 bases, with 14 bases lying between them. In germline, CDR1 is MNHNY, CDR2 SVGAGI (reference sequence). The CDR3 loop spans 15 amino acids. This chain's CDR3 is CASSRLGTVTGELFF. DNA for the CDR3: TGTGCCAGCAGTCGACTAGGGACAGTCACCGGGGAGCTGTTTTTT.

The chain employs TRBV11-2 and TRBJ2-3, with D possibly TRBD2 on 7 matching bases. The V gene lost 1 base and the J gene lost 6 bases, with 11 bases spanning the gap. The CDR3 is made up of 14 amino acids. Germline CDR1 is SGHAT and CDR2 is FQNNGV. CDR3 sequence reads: CASSLGGGPDTQYF. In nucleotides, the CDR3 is TGTGCCAGCAGCTTAGGGGGGGGGCCGGATACGCAGTATTTT.

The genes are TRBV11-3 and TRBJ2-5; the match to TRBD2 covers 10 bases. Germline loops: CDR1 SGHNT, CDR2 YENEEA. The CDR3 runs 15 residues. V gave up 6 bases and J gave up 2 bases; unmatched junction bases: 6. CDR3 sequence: CASSYSGGPQETQYF. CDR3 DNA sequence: TGTGCCAGCAGTTATAGCGGGGGGCCACAAGAGACCCAGTACTTC.

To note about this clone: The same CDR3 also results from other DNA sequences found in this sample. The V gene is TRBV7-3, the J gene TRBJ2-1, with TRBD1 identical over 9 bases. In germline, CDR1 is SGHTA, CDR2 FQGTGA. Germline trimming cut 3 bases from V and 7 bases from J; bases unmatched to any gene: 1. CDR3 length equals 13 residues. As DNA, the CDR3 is TGTGCCAGCAGCTTGACAGGGGGAAATGAGCAGTTCTTC. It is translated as CASSLTGGNEQFF. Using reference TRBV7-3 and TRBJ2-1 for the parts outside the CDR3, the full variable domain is GAGVSQTPSNKVTEKGKYVELRCDPISGHTALYWYRQSLGQGPEFLIYFQGTGAADDSGLPNDRFFAVRPEGSVSTLKIQRTERGDSAVYLCASSLTGGNEQFFGPGTRLTVL.

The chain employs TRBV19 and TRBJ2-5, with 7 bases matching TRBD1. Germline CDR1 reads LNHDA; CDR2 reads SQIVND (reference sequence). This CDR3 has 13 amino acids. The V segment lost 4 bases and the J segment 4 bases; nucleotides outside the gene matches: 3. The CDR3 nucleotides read TGTGCCAGTAGTAACGACAGGGCAGAGACCCAGTACTTC. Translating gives CASSNDRAETQYF.

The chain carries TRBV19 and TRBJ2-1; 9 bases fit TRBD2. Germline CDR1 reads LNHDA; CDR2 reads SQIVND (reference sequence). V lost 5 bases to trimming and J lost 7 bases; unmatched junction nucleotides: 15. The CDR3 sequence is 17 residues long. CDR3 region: CASSGPGGAGGPNEQFF. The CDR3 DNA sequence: TGTGCCAGTAGTGGCCCTGGCGGCGCGGGGGGGCCAAATGAGCAGTTCTTC.

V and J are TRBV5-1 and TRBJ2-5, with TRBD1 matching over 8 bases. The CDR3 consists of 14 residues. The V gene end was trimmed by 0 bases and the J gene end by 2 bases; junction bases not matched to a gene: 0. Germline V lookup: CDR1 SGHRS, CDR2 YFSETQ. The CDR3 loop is CASSLGQGQETQYF. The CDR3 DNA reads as TGCGCCAGCAGCTTGGGACAGGGGCAAGAGACCCAGTACTTC.

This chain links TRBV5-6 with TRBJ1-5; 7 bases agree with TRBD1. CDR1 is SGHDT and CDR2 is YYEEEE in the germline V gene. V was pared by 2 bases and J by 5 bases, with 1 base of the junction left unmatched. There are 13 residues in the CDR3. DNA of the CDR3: TGTGCCAGCAGCTTTGGGACAGATCAGCCCCAGCATTTT. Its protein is CASSFGTDQPQHF.

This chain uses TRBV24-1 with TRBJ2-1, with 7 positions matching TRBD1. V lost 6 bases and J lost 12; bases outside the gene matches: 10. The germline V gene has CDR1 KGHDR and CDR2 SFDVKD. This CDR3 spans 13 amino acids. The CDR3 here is CATSTNKGAGQFF. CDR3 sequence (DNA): TGTGCCACCAGTACAAATAAGGGGGCTGGGCAGTTCTTC.

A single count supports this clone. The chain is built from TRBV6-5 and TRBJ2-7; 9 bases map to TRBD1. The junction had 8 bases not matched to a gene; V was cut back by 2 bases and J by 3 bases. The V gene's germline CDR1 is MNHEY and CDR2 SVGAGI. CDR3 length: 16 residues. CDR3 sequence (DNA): TGTGCCAGCAGTTACGGGGAACGACAGGGGGTCTACGAGCAGTACTTC. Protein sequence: CASSYGERQGVYEQYF.

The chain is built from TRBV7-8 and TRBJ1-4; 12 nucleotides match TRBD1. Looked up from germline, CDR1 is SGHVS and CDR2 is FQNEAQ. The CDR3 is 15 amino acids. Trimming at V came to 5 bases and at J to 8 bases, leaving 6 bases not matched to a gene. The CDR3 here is CASSQGQGAGEKLFF. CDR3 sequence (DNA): TGTGCCAGCAGCCAGGGACAGGGGGCCGGAGAAAAACTGTTTTTT. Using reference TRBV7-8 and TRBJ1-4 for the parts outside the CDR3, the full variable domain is GAGVSQSPRYKVAKRGQDVALRCDPISGHVSLFWYQQALGQGPEFLTYFQNEAQLDKSGLPSDRFFAERPEGSVSTLKIQRTQQEDSAVYLCASSQGQGAGEKLFFGSGTQLSVL.

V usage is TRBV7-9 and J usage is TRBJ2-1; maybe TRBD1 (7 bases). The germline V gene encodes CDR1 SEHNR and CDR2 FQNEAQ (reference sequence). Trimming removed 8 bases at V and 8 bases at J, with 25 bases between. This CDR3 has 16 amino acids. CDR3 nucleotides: TGTGCCAGCGGGCTGCAGGGGGGCCAGGTCCCTTATGAGCAGTTCTTC. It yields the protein CASGLQGGQVPYEQFF.

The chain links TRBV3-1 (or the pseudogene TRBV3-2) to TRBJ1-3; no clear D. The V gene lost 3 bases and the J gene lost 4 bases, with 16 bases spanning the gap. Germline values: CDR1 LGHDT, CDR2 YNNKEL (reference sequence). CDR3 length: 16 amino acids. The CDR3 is CASSHKAYSGGNTIYF. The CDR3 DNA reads TGTGCCAGCAGCCACAAGGCTTACTCGGGGGGAAACACCATATATTTT.

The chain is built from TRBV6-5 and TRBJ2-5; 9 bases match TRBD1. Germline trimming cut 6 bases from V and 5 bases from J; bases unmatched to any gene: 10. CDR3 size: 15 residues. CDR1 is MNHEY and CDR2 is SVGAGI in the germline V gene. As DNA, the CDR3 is TGTGCCAGCAGGCTAGGGACAGGGCTGGGGGAGACCCAGTACTTC. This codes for CASRLGTGLGETQYF.

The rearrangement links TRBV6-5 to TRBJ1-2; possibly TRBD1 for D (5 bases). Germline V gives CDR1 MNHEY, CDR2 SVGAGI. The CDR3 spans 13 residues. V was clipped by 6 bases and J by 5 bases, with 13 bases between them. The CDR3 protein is CASSDTSGYGYTF. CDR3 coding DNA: TGTGCCAGCAGCGACACTTCAGGGTATGGCTACACCTTC.

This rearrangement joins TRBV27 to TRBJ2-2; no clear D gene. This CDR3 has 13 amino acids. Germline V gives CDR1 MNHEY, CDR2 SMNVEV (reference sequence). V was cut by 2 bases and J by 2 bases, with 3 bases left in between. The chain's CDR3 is CASSLGNTGELFF. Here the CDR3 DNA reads TGTGCCAGCAGTTTAGGCAACACCGGGGAGCTGTTTTTT.

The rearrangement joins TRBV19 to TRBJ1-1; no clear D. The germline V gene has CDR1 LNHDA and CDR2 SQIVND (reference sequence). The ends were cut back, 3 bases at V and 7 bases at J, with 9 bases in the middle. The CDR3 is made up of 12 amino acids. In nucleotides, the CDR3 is TGTGCCAGTAGTATGGGTCCAGGTGAAGCTTTCTTT. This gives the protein CASSMGPGEAFF.

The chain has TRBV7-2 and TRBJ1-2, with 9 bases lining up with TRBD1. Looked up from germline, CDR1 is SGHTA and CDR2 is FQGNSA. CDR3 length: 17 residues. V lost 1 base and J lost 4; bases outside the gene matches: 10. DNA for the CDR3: TGTGCCAGCAGCTTAGATGGGACAGGGCTAGTTGGCTATGGCTACACCTTC. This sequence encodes CASSLDGTGLVGYGYTF.

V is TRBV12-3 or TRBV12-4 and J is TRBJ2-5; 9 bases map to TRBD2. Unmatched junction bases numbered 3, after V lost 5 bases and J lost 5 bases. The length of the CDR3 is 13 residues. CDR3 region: CASSGLAGETQYF. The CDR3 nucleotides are TGTGCCAGCAGTGGGCTAGCGGGGGAGACCCAGTACTTC.

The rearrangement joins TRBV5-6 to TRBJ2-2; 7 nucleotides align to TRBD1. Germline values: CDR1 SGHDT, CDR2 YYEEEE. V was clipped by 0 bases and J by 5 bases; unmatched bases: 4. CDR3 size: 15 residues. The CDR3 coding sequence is TGTGCCAGCAGCTTGGGACAGGGTGCGACCGGGGAGCTGTTTTTT. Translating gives CASSLGQGATGELFF.

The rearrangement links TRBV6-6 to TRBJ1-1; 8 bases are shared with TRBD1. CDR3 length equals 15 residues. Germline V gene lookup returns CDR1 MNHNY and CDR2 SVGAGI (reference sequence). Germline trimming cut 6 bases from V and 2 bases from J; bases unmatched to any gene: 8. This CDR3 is CASSRATGVNTEAFF. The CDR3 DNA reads TGTGCCAGCAGCCGAGCGACAGGGGTAAACACTGAAGCTTTCTTT.